Each of the 19 T cell receptor beta chains below was sequenced from the same sample in a study of shared clonotypes between healthy human individuals. The data were produced by immunoSEQ multiplex PCR, yet TCRdb's version contains in-frame clones alone and is incomplete. Among 950,000 to 1,300,000 clones listed, more than 60% were seen once. Sequencing was performed on memory CD4+ T cells sorted from blood. Indicated subset: CD45RA-negative fraction. These receptors originate from a man younger than 30 in good health.

J is TRBJ2-1 and V is TRBV10-1; 8 positions match TRBD2. The CDR3 consists of 14 residues. Germline V gene sequence: CDR1 WNHNN, CDR2 SYGVQD (reference sequence). V shed 4 bases and J 6 bases; nucleotides not matched to a gene: 5. CDR3 sequence reads: CASSVGREANEQFF. DNA for the CDR3: TGCGCCAGCAGTGTAGGGCGGGAGGCCAATGAGCAGTTCTTC.

This sequence joins TRBV30 and TRBJ2-7, with TRBD2 matching 9 bases. Trimming removed 4 bases from V and 6 bases from J; junction bases left unmatched: 16. The CDR3 is made up of 16 amino acids. Germline V gives CDR1 GTSNPN, CDR2 SVGIG (reference sequence). The CDR3 DNA follows: TGTGCCTGGACTGGGCGGGGGGGCCGGAGGTCGCTCGAGCAGTACTTC. Translated, it gives CAWTGRGGRRSLEQYF.

This chain joins TRBV19 and TRBJ1-4; 8 bases align to TRBD1. CDR1 is LNHDA and CDR2 is SQIVND in the germline V gene (reference sequence). After removal of 1 base from V and 3 bases from J, the junction contained 4 bases not matched to a gene. CDR3 length: 16 residues. In DNA, the CDR3 is TGTGCCAGTAGTATAGCGGGGACAGGCTCTAATGAAAAACTGTTTTTT. Translating it yields CASSIAGTGSNEKLFF. Using reference TRBV19 and TRBJ1-4 for the parts outside the CDR3, the full variable domain is DGGITQSPKYLFRKEGQNVTLSCEQNLNHDAMYWYRQDPGQGLRLIYYSQIVNDFQKGDIAEGYSVSREKKESFPLTVTSAQKNPTAFYLCASSIAGTGSNEKLFFGSGTQLSVL.

This chain uses TRBV2 with TRBJ2-5; TRBD2 is a possible D gene (6 bases). Trimming left V 4 bases short and J 2 bases short, with 17 bases between. The CDR3 is made up of 16 amino acids. The germline CDR1 and CDR2 sequences are SNHLY and FYNNEI. The CDR3 is CASSGRSGLLQETQYF. As DNA, the CDR3 is TGTGCCAGCAGTGGGAGGAGCGGGCTTCTACAAGAGACCCAGTACTTC.

The gene calls are TRBV5-1 and TRBJ1-3; 7 nucleotides align to TRBD1. The J segment lost 3 bases and the V segment lost 4 bases, leaving 4 bases of the junction unmatched. CDR1 and CDR2 from the germline V gene are SGHRS and YFSETQ. CDR3 size: 14 residues. CDR3 residues: CASSPQGGGNTIYF. DNA for the CDR3: TGCGCCAGCAGCCCTCAGGGGGGTGGAAACACCATATATTTT.

The V and J genes are TRBV18 and TRBJ1-6; D is uncertain. The CDR3 has 14 amino acids. The germline CDR1 and CDR2 sequences are KGHSH and LQKENI. Trimming removed 2 bases at V and 6 bases at J, with 8 bases between. The CDR3 spells CASSPSQTNSPLHF. CDR3 in DNA: TGTGCCAGCTCACCATCCCAGACTAATTCACCCCTCCACTTT.

V gene TRBV30 combines with J gene TRBJ1-1, with D uncertain. Germline CDR1 reads GTSNPN; CDR2 reads SVGIG (reference sequence). V was clipped by 2 bases and J by 0 bases, with 4 bases between them. There are 12 residues in the CDR3. CDR3 protein: CAWSSVNTEAFF. The DNA for the CDR3 is TGTGCCTGGAGTTCCGTGAACACTGAAGCTTTCTTT.

The V call is TRBV7-9, the J call TRBJ2-1; TRBD2 matches at 8 bases. V lost 5 bases and J lost 0; bases outside the gene matches: 6. The CDR3 runs to 16 residues. Germline CDR1 is SEHNR and CDR2 is FQNEAQ (reference sequence). This CDR3 is CASSKNSGSSYNEQFF. CDR3 nucleotides: TGTGCCAGCAGCAAGAACAGCGGGAGCTCCTACAATGAGCAGTTCTTC.

For this clone: In the same sample, other DNA sequences code for this CDR3. The chain is built from TRBV5-1 and TRBJ2-5; a possible D gene is TRBD1 (6 bases). The ends were cut back, 2 bases at V and 3 bases at J, with 11 bases in the middle. CDR1 and CDR2 (germline): SGHRS, YFSETQ. CDR3 length equals 14 residues. CDR3 sequence (DNA): TGCGCCAGCAGCTTCGGAACAGGGAAAGAGACCCAGTACTTC. Amino acid sequence: CASSFGTGKETQYF.

The gene calls are TRBV21-1 and TRBJ2-2; TRBD1, the table's D call, lacks a check against the DNA. TRBV21-1 is a listed pseudogene. The length of the CDR3 is 17 residues. CDR3 protein: CASSTNRGPENTGELFF. In DNA form, the CDR3 reads TGTGCCAGCAGCACAAACAGGGGGCCAGAGAACACCGGGGAGCTGTTTTTT.

A few counts support this clone. The V and J genes are TRBV5-1 and TRBJ2-3; D is unresolved. The germline gives CDR1 SGHRS, CDR2 YFSETQ. The CDR3 contains 14 residues. Deletions cut 4 bases from V and 5 bases from J, with 14 bases between. The CDR3 protein is CASSLEQPKDTQYF. CDR3 DNA sequence: TGCGCCAGCAGCCTCGAACAGCCGAAAGATACGCAGTATTTT.

This clone was detected a few times. V is TRBV4-1 and J is TRBJ1-5; a possible D gene is TRBD1 (6 bases). CDR1 is MGHRA, CDR2 YSYEKL, per germline. Trimming shortened V by 0 bases and J by 8 bases, and 14 bases separated the two germline ends. This CDR3 is 15 amino acids long. The CDR3 coding sequence is TGCGCCAGCAGCCAAGATGGACAGCTGAGGGAGCCCCAGCATTTT. Encoded protein: CASSQDGQLREPQHF.

This chain's CDR3 is CASRIMTGAYEQYF. CDR3 DNA sequence: TGTGCCAGCAGAATTATGACAGGAGCCTACGAGCAGTACTTC. The chain couples TRBV6-6 to TRBJ2-7, with D perhaps matching TRBD1 (6 bases). The V gene lost 6 bases and the J gene lost 2 bases, with 14 bases spanning the gap. From germline, CDR1 is MNHNY and CDR2 SVGAGI (reference sequence). This CDR3 comprises 14 residues.

This clone was seen a few times. A junction boundary mismatches the germline segment, possibly from a read error. The CDR3 sequence is CASRERGTGRGYTF. The CDR3 DNA reads TGTGCCAGCCGTGAAAGGGGGACCGGACGAGGCTACACCTTC. V is TRBV2 and J is TRBJ1-2; TRBD1 is a possible D gene (6 bases). The CDR3 sequence is 14 residues long. Germline V gene data show CDR1 as SNHLY and CDR2 as FYNNEI. Looking up the rest from reference TRBV2 and TRBJ1-2 gives the full variable domain: EPEVTQTPSHQVTQMGQEVILRCVPISNHLYFYWYRQILGQKVEFLVSFYNNEISEKSEIFDDQFSVERPDGSNFTLKIRSTKLEDSAMYFCASRERGTGRGYTFGSGTRLTVV.

The chain links TRBV7-2 to TRBJ1-3; TRBD1 matches at 8 bases. Germline CDR1 reads SGHTA; CDR2 reads FQGNSA. The CDR3 covers 14 residues. The V and J ends lost 4 bases and 4 bases, in that order; junction bases with no gene match: 3. In DNA, the CDR3 is TGTGCCAGCAGCTACAGGGGGTACGGAAACACCATATATTTT. It is translated as CASSYRGYGNTIYF.

This sequence joins TRBV28 and TRBJ1-2; a weak D match, TRBD1 (5 bases). The CDR3 loop spans 15 amino acids. The V and J ends lost 5 bases and 4 bases respectively, with 17 bases between them. The germline V gene has CDR1 MDHEN and CDR2 SYDVKM. The CDR3, as DNA: TGTGCCAGCAGTATCTCGGGGCCAGCCCTCTATGGCTACACCTTC. Its protein is CASSISGPALYGYTF.

This rearrangement joins TRBV5-1 to TRBJ2-7; no firm D call. V was shortened by 0 bases and J by 5 bases, with 3 bases between the two germline ends. The CDR3 extends over 11 amino acids. The germline V gene encodes CDR1 SGHRS and CDR2 YFSETQ. CDR3 nucleotide sequence: TGCGCCAGCAGCTTGGGGGACGAGCAGTACTTC. It yields the protein CASSLGDEQYF.

This clone was observed once. The chain employs TRBV5-1 and TRBJ1-5; 7 nucleotides line up with TRBD1. Germline lookup yields CDR1 SGHRS and CDR2 YFSETQ. This CDR3 region has 14 residues. J lost 9 bases, V lost 4 bases, and 10 bases had no gene match. The DNA of the CDR3 is TGCGCCAGCAGCCCCGGGCAGGGGGAAGGGCCCCAGCATTTT. Amino acid sequence: CASSPGQGEGPQHF.

The rearrangement links TRBV27 to TRBJ1-6, with D uncertain. Germline V lookup: CDR1 MNHEY, CDR2 SMNVEV (reference sequence). Deletions cut 0 bases from V and 10 bases from J, with 10 bases between. The CDR3 covers 14 residues. The CDR3 here is CASSLSNAGSPLHF. CDR3 in DNA: TGTGCCAGCAGTTTATCGAACGCGGGATCACCCCTCCACTTT.